The next 10 T cell receptor beta chains were all read from a single sample in a study of cytomegalovirus exposure and HLA in healthy donors. It was with 60 Vbeta and 13 Jbeta primers that the PCR ran. Assay used: immunoSEQ multiplex PCR; TCRdb lists only in-frame clones, some missing. The table lists about 130,000 clones, around 72% of them singletons. Sequenced input: PBMCs. Every receptor here comes from a woman aged 18-29 years in good health and CMV-seronegative.

The chain combines TRBV6-5 with TRBJ2-7; 8 bases agree with TRBD2. CDR1 is MNHEY, CDR2 SVGAGI, per germline. This CDR3 comprises 14 residues. Trimming cost V 2 bases and J 4 bases; bases outside gene matches: 4. CDR3 sequence reads: CASSYQRESYEQYF. The CDR3, as DNA: TGTGCCAGCAGTTACCAGCGGGAGTCTTACGAGCAGTACTTC.

The chain uses TRBV18 and TRBJ1-1; a weak D match, TRBD1 (5 bases). Germline CDR1 is KGHSH and CDR2 is LQKENI. Between the trimmed V and J ends, which lost 5 bases and 3 bases, there was a span of 10 bases. This CDR3 is 13 amino acids long. The CDR3 spells CASSSGRDTEAFF. In DNA form, the CDR3 reads TGTGCCAGCTCATCAGGGAGGGACACTGAAGCTTTCTTT.

CDR3 nucleotides: TGTGCCAGCAGCTTATTTAGCGGGAGTTTGAGAGATACGCAGTATTTT. Encoded protein: CASSLFSGSLRDTQYF. This chain links TRBV7-2 with TRBJ2-3; TRBD2 matches 9 bases. Looked up from germline, CDR1 is SGHTA and CDR2 is FQGNSA. This CDR3 is built from 16 residues. V lost 2 bases and J lost 5; bases outside the gene matches: 8. The full variable domain, rest sourced from reference TRBV7-2 and TRBJ2-3, is GAGVSQSPSNKVTEKGKDVELRCDPISGHTALYWYRQSLGQGLEFLIYFQGNSAPDKSGLPSDRFSAERTGGSVSTLTIQRTQQEDSAVYLCASSLFSGSLRDTQYFGPGTRLTVL.

The chain is built from TRBV5-6 and TRBJ1-4; D gene ambiguous. Germline V CDR1 and CDR2: SGHDT, YYEEEE. CDR3 length: 14 amino acids. V lost 4 bases and J 8 bases, leaving 15 bases between the germline ends. CDR3 sequence reads: CASSPTGRMEKLFF. In nucleotides, the CDR3 is TGTGCCAGCAGCCCGACGGGAAGGATGGAAAAACTGTTTTTT.

This rearrangement joins TRBV15 to TRBJ2-7; D is perhaps TRBD1 (6 bases). The germline V and J ends were trimmed by 5 bases and 6 bases, with 14 bases remaining between them. Germline CDR1 is LNHNV and CDR2 is YYDKDF (reference sequence). The CDR3 is 13 amino acids. In DNA, the CDR3 is TGTGCCACCAGCGGCTCAGGGGTTGGCGAGCAGTACTTC. Its translation: CATSGSGVGEQYF.

The chain is built from TRBV25-1 and TRBJ1-2; tentative D call: TRBD1 (6 bases). CDR3 length: 11 amino acids. The germline gives CDR1 MGHDK, CDR2 SYGVNS. V dropped 4 bases and J dropped 12 bases, with 12 bases sitting between them. The CDR3 sequence is CASSGTRGDTF. For the CDR3, the DNA is TGTGCCAGCAGTGGAACCAGGGGAGACACCTTC.

The chain employs TRBV21-1 and TRBJ1-5. TRBV21-1 is described as a pseudogene. The CDR3 is made up of 14 amino acids. CDR3 amino acids: CASSQGGVGQPQHF. The CDR3 coding sequence is TGTGCCAGCAGCCAGGGAGGGGTAGGGCAGCCCCAGCATTTT.

The V gene is TRBV5-4, the J gene TRBJ2-5, with 7 nucleotides matching TRBD2. Germline values: CDR1 SGHNT, CDR2 YYREEE (reference sequence). V trimming: 9 bases; J trimming: 3 bases; junction bases outside the gene matches: 11. The CDR3 sequence is 14 residues long. CDR3 in amino acids: CATGREATKETQYF. CDR3 DNA: TGTGCCACTGGGAGGGAGGCAACTAAAGAGACCCAGTACTTC.

The rearrangement uses TRBV10-1 and TRBJ1-1, with 7 bases that match TRBD1. There are 13 residues in the CDR3. Germline lookup yields CDR1 WNHNN and CDR2 SYGVQD (reference sequence). With 6 bases clipped from V and 11 bases from J, the junction kept 12 bases outside the gene matches. The CDR3 DNA reads as TGCGCCAGCAGGGGGACAGCACCGGGGGAGGCTTTCTTT. This encodes CASRGTAPGEAFF.

This sequence joins TRBV2 and TRBJ1-5; no reliable D call. The CDR3 loop spans 12 amino acids. Germline V gene sequence: CDR1 SNHLY, CDR2 FYNNEI. Trimming removed 2 bases from V and 3 bases from J, with 2 bases in between. The DNA for the CDR3 is TGTGCCAGCAGTGAACTCAATCAGCCCCAGCATTTT. Its protein product is CASSELNQPQHF. The full variable domain, its missing parts supplied by reference TRBV2 and TRBJ1-5, is EPEVTQTPSHQVTQMGQEVILRCVPISNHLYFYWYRQILGQKVEFLVSFYNNEISEKSEIFDDQFSVERPDGSNFTLKIRSTKLEDSAMYFCASSELNQPQHFGDGTRLSIL.